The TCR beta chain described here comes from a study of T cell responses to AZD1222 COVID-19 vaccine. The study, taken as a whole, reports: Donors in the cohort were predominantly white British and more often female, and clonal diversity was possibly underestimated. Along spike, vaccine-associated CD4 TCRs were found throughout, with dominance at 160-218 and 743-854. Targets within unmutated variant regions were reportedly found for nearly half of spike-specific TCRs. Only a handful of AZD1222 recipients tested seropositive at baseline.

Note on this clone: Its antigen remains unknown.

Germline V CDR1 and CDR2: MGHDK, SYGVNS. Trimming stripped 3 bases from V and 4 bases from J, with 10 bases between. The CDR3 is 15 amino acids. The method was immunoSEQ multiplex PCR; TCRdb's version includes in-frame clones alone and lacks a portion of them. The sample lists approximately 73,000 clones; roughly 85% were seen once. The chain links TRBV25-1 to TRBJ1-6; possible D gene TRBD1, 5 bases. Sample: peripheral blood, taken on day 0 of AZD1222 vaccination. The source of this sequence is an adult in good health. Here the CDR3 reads CASSDPGTYNSPLHF. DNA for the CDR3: TGTGCCAGCAGTGATCCCGGGACTTATAATTCACCCCTCCACTTT. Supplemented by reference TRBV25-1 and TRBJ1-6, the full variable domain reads EADIYQTPRYLVIGTGKKITLECSQTMGHDKMYWYQQDPGMELHLIHYSYGVNSTEKGDLSSESTVSRIRTEHFPLTLESARPSHTSQYLCASSDPGTYNSPLHFGNGTRLTVT.